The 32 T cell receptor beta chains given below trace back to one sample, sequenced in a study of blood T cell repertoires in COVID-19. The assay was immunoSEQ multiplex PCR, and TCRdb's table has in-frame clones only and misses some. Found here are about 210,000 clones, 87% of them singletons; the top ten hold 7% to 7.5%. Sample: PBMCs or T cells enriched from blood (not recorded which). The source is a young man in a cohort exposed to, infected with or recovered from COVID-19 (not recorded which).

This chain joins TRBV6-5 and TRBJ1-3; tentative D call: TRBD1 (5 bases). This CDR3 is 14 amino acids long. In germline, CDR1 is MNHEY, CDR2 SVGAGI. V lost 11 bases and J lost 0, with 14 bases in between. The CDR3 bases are TGTGCCGCCGGGGGTGGGCTCTCTGGAAACACCATATATTTT. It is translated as CAAGGGLSGNTIYF.

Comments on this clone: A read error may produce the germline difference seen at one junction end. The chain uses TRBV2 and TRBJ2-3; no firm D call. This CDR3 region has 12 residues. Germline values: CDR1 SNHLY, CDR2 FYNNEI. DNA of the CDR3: TGTGCCAGCAGTCAAATCACAGATATGCAGTATTTT. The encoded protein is CASSQITDMQYF.

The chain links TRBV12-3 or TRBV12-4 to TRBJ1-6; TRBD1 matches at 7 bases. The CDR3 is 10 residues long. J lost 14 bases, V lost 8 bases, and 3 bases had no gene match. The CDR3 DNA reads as TGTGCCAGCCCCAGGGGGGCCCTCCACTTT. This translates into CASPRGALHF.

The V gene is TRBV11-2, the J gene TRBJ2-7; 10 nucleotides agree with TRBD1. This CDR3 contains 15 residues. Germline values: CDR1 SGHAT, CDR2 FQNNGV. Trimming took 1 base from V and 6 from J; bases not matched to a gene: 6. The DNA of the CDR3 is TGTGCCAGCAGCTTAGCAATGGGACAGGGGACCGAGCAGTACTTC. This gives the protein CASSLAMGQGTEQYF. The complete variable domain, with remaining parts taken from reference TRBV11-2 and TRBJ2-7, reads EAGVAQSPRYKIIEKRQSVAFWCNPISGHATLYWYQQILGQGPKLLIQFQNNGVVDDSQLPKDRFSAERLKGVDSTLKIQPAKLEDSAVYLCASSLAMGQGTEQYFGPGTRLTVT.

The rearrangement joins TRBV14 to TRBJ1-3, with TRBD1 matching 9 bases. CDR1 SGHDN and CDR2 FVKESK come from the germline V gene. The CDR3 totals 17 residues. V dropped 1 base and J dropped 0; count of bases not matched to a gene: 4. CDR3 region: CASSQGTGVVSGNTIYF. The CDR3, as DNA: TGTGCCAGCAGCCAAGGGACAGGGGTCGTCTCTGGAAACACCATATATTTT.

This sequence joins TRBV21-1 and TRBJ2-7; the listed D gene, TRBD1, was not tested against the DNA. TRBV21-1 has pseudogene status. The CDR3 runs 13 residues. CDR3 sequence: CASSKGQGDEQYF. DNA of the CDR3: TGTGCCAGCAGCAAAGGACAGGGAGACGAGCAGTACTTC.

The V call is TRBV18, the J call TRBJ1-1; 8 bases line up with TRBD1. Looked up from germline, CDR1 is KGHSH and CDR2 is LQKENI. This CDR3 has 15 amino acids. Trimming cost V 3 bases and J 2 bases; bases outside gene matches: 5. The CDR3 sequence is CASSPLDRANTEAFF. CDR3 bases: TGTGCCAGCTCACCCCTGGACAGGGCTAACACTGAAGCTTTCTTT.

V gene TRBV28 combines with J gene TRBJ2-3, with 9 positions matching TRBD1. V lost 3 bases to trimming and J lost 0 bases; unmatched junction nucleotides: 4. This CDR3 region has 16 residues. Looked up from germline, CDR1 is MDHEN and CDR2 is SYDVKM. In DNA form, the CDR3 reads TGTGCCAGCAGTTTGGGACAGGGCATAAGCACAGATACGCAGTATTTT. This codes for CASSLGQGISTDTQYF.

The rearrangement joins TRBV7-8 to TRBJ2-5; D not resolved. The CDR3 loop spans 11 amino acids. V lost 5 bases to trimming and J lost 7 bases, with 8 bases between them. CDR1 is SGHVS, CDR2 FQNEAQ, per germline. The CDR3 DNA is TGTGCCAGCAGCCCCTCGTGGACCCAGTACTTC. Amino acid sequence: CASSPSWTQYF.

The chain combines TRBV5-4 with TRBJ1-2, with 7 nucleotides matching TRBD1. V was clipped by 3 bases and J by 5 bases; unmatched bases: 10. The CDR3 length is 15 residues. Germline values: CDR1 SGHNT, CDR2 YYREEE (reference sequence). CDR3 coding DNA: TGTGCCAGCAGCTCCCCCGGGGACAGAATTTATGGCTACACCTTC. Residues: CASSSPGDRIYGYTF.

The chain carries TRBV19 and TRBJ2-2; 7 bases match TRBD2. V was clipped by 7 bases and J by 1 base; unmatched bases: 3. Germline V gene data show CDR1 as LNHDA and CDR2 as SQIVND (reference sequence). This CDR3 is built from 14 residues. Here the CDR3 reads CASTSGMNTGELFF. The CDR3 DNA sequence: TGTGCCAGTACAAGCGGGATGAACACCGGGGAGCTGTTTTTT.

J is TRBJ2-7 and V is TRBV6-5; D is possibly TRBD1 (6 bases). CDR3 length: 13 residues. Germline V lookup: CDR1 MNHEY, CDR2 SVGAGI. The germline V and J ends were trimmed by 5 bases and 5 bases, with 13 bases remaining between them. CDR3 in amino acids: CASSPWGPDEQYF. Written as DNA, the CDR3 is TGTGCCAGCAGTCCTTGGGGGCCCGACGAGCAGTACTTC.

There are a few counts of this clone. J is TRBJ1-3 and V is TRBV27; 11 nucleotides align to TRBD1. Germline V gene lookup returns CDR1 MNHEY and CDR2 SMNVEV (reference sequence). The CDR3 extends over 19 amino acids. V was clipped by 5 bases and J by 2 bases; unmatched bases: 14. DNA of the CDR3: TGTGCCAGCAGTCCTAGGCGTCCTCTGGGACAGGGGGCTGGAAACACCATATATTTT. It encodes CASSPRRPLGQGAGNTIYF.

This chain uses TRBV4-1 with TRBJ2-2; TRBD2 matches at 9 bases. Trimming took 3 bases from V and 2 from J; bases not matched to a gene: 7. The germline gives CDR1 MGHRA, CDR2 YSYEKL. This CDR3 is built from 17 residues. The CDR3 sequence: CASSHGMTSGNTGELFF. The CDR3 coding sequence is TGCGCCAGCAGCCACGGGATGACTAGCGGAAACACCGGGGAGCTGTTTTTT.

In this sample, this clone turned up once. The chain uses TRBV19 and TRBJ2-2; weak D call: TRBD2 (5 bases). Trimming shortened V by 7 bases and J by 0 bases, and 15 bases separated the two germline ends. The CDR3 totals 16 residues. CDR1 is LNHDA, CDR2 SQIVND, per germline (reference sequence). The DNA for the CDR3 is TGTGCCAGTACTCCCTATGGGCGGGCGAACACCGGGGAGCTGTTTTTT. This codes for CASTPYGRANTGELFF.

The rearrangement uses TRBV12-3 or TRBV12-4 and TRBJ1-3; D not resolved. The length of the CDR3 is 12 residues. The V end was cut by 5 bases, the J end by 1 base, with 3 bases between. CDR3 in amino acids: CASSLSGNTIYF. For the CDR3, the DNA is TGTGCCAGCAGTCTGTCTGGAAACACCATATATTTT.

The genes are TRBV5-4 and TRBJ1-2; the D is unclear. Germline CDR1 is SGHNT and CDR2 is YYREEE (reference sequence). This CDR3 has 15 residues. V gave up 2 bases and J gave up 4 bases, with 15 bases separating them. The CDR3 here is CASSFSRIRGYGYTF. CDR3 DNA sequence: TGTGCCAGCAGCTTTTCAAGAATACGGGGCTATGGCTACACCTTC.

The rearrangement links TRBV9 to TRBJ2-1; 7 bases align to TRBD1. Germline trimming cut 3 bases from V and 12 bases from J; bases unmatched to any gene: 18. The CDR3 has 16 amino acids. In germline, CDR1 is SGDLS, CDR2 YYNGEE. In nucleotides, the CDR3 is TGTGCCAGCAGCGCAAAGTGGGGTGGTGTTAGGGGGCGGCAGTTCTTC. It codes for CASSAKWGGVRGRQFF.

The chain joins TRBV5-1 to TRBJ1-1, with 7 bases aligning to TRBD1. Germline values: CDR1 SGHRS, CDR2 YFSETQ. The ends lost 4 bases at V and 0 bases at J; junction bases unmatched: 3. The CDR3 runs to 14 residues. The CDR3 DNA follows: TGCGCCAGCAGCGTGGGACAGCTGAACACTGAAGCTTTCTTT. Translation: CASSVGQLNTEAFF.

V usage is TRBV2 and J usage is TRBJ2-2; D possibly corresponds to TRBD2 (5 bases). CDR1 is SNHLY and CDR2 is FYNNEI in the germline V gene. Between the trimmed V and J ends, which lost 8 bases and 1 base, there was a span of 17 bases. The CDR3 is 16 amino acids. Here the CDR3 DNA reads TGTGCCAGCTTCCTGACGAGGGAATTGAACACCGGGGAGCTGTTTTTT. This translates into CASFLTRELNTGELFF.

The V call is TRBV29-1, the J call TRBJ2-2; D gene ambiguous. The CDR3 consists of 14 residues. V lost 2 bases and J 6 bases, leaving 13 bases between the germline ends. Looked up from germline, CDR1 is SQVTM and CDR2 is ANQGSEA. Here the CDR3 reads CSVESASYPGELFF. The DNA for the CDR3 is TGCAGCGTTGAATCGGCTAGTTATCCCGGGGAGCTGTTTTTT.

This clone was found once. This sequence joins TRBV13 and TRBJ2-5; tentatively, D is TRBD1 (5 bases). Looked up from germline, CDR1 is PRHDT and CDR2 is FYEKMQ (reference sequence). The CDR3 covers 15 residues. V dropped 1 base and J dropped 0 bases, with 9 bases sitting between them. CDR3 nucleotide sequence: TGTGCCAGCAGCTTAGAAGGACAAGACCAAGAGACCCAGTACTTC. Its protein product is CASSLEGQDQETQYF.

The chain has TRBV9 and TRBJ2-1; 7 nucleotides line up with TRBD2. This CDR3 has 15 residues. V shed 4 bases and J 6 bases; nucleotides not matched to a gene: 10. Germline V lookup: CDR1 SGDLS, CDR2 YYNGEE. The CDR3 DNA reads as TGTGCCAGCAGCTTAGGGGCTAGCGGAGGCAATGAGCAGTTCTTC. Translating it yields CASSLGASGGNEQFF. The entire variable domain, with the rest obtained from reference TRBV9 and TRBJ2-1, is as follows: DSGVTQTPKHLITATGQRVTLRCSPRSGDLSVYWYQQSLDQGLQFLIQYYNGEERAKGNILERFSAQQFPDLHSELNLSSLELGDSALYFCASSLGASGGNEQFFGPGTRLTVL.

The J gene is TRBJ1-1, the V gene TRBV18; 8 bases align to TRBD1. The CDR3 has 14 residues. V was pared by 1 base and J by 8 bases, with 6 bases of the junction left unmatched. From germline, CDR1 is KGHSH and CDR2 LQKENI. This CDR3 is CASSPRAGGPEAFF. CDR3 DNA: TGTGCCAGCTCACCACGTGCAGGGGGCCCCGAAGCTTTCTTT.

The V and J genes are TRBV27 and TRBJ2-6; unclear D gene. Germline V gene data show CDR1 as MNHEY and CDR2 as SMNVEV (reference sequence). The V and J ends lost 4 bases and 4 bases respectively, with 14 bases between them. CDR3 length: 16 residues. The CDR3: CASSYPPPRGANVLTF. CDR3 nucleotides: TGTGCCAGCAGTTACCCCCCCCCGAGGGGGGCCAACGTCCTGACTTTC.

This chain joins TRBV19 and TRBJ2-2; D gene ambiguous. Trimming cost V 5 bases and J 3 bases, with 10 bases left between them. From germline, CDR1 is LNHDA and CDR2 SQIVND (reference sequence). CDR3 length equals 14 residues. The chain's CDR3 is CASSPHGDTGELFF. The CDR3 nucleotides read TGTGCCAGTAGTCCGCACGGAGACACCGGGGAGCTGTTTTTT.

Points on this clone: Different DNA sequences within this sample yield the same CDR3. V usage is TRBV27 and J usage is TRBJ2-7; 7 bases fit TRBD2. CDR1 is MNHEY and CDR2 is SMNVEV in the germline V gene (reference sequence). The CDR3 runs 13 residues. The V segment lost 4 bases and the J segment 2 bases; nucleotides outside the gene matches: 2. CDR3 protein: CASSWGGTYEQYF. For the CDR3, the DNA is TGTGCCAGCAGTTGGGGGGGAACCTACGAGCAGTACTTC.

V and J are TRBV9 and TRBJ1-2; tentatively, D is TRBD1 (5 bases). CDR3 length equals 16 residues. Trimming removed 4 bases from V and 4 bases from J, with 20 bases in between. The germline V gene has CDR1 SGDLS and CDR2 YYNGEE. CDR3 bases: TGTGCCAGCAGCCCTATGACAGACCCGGGTGGCTATGGCTACACCTTC. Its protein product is CASSPMTDPGGYGYTF.

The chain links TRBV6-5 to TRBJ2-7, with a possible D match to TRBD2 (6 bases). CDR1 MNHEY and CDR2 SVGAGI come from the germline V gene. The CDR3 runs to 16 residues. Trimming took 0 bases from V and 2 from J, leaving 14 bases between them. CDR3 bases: TGTGCCAGCAGTTACTCGACGTATACGGGGGCCTACGAGCAGTACTTC. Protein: CASSYSTYTGAYEQYF.

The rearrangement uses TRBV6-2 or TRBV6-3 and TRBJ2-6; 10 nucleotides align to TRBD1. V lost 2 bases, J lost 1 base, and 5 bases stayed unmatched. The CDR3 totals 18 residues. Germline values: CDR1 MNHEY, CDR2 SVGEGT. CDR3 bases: TGTGCCAGCAGTTACAGGGGACAGGGGATGTCTGGGGCCAACGTCCTGACTTTC. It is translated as CASSYRGQGMSGANVLTF.

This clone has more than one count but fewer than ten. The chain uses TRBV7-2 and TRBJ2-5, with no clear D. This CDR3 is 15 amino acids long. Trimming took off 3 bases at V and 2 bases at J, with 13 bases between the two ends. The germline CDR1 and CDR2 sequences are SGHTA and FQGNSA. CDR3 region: CASSFPLVGQETQYF. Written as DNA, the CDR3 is TGTGCCAGCAGCTTCCCTCTAGTCGGGCAAGAGACCCAGTACTTC.

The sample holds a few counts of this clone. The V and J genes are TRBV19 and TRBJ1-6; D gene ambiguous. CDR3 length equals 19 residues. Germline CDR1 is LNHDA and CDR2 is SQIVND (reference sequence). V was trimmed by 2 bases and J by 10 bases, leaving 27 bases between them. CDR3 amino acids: CASSIKARMLGSRNSPLHF. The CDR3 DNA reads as TGTGCCAGTAGTATAAAGGCCCGTATGCTCGGGTCGAGGAACTCACCCCTCCACTTT.